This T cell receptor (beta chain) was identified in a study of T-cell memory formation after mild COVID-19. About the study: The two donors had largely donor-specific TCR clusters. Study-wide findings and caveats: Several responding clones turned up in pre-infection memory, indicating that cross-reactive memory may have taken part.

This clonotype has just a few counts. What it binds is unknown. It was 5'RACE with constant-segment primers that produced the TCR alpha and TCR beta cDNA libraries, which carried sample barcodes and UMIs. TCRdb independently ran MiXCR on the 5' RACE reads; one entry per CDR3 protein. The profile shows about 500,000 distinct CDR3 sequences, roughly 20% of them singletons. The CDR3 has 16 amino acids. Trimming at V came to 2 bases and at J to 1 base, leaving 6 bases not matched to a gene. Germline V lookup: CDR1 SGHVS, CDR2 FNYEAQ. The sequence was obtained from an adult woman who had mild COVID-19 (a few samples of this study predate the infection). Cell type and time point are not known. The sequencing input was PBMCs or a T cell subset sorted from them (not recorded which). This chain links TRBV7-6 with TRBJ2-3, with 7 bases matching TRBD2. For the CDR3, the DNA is TGTGCCAGCAGCTTACGGGGGGAGGAAGGCACAGATACGCAGTATTTT. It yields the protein CASSLRGEEGTDTQYF. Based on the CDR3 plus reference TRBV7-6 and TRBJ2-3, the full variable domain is GAGVSQSPRYKVTKRGQDVALRCDPISGHVSLYWYRQALGQGPEFLTYFNYEAQQDKSGLPNDRFSAERPEGSISTLTIQRTEQRDSAMYRCASSLRGEEGTDTQYFGPGTRLTVL.